What follows are 29 T cell receptor beta chains derived from one specimen sequenced in a study of cytomegalovirus exposure and HLA in healthy donors. The PCR ran on 60 Vbeta and 13 Jbeta primers. TCRdb keeps only in-frame clones here, not all; method: immunoSEQ multiplex PCR. This sample has tens of thousands of clones; roughly 80% occur once, and the top ten carry around 3.4%. The sequenced sample consisted of PBMCs. The source of these receptors is a man in his thirties or forties in good health and CMV-seronegative.

This chain links TRBV30 with TRBJ2-1; D might be TRBD2 (6 bases). Germline V lookup: CDR1 GTSNPN, CDR2 SVGIG (reference sequence). Trimming left V 0 bases short and J 0 bases short, with 15 bases between. The CDR3 sequence is 17 residues long. CDR3 in amino acids: CAWSVTSGVSSYNEQFF. CDR3 coding DNA: TGTGCCTGGAGTGTAACCTCGGGGGTGAGCTCCTACAATGAGCAGTTCTTC.

The rearrangement uses TRBV19 and TRBJ1-2, with 8 bases fitting TRBD1. The ends lost 5 bases at V and 4 bases at J; junction bases unmatched: 18. The germline gives CDR1 LNHDA, CDR2 SQIVND (reference sequence). The CDR3 totals 18 residues. CDR3 protein: CASSSRGAGTGGGYGYTF. The CDR3 DNA follows: TGTGCCAGTAGTTCTAGGGGAGCCGGGACAGGAGGAGGCTATGGCTACACCTTC. The full variable domain, in which reference TRBV19 and TRBJ1-2 provide the parts outside the CDR3, is DGGITQSPKYLFRKEGQNVTLSCEQNLNHDAMYWYRQDPGQGLRLIYYSQIVNDFQKGDIAEGYSVSREKKESFPLTVTSAQKNPTAFYLCASSSRGAGTGGGYGYTFGSGTRLTVV.

The V gene is TRBV4-3, the J gene TRBJ1-5; 9 bases align to TRBD1. This CDR3 contains 14 residues. Germline values: CDR1 LGHNA, CDR2 YSLEER. V was clipped by 4 bases and J by 4 bases; unmatched bases: 2. The CDR3 here is CASSPGQGNQPQHF. CDR3 sequence (DNA): TGCGCCAGCAGCCCGGGACAGGGAAATCAGCCCCAGCATTTT.

The chain uses TRBV1 and TRBJ2-7; the table's D call TRBD2 went unverified against the DNA. TRBV1 is classified as a pseudogene. The CDR3 spans 15 residues. The CDR3 DNA is TGCACCAGCAGCCAACCCTCAGCGGGGGTTTGGGAGCAGTACTTC. It codes for CTSSQPSAGVWEQYF.

The V and J genes are TRBV5-1 and TRBJ1-1; 10 positions agree with TRBD1. This CDR3 has 17 residues. The V gene end was trimmed by 4 bases and the J gene end by 3 bases; junction bases not matched to a gene: 12. The germline V gene encodes CDR1 SGHRS and CDR2 YFSETQ. This CDR3 is CASSRVRQGAWDTEAFF. CDR3 DNA: TGCGCCAGCAGCCGCGTACGACAGGGGGCTTGGGACACTGAAGCTTTCTTT.

The rearrangement joins TRBV27 to TRBJ2-1; 9 bases are shared with TRBD1. The CDR3 spans 16 residues. CDR1 is MNHEY, CDR2 SMNVEV, per germline (reference sequence). Trimming at V came to 8 bases and at J to 2 bases, leaving 10 bases not matched to a gene. The CDR3 coding sequence is TGTGCCAGCCAAACCCCCCGACAGGGGGCCTACAATGAGCAGTTCTTC. Protein sequence: CASQTPRQGAYNEQFF.

The chain employs TRBV2 and TRBJ1-1; D ambiguous. The CDR3 length is 12 residues. Per the germline V gene, CDR1 is SNHLY and CDR2 is FYNNEI. Trimming took off 7 bases at V and 1 base at J, with 7 bases between the two ends. The CDR3: CASNRRNTEAFF. The CDR3 DNA sequence: TGTGCCAGCAATAGGAGGAACACTGAAGCTTTCTTT. The full variable domain, its missing parts supplied by reference TRBV2 and TRBJ1-1, is EPEVTQTPSHQVTQMGQEVILRCVPISNHLYFYWYRQILGQKVEFLVSFYNNEISEKSEIFDDQFSVERPDGSNFTLKIRSTKLEDSAMYFCASNRRNTEAFFGQGTRLTVV.

The chain uses TRBV6-6 and TRBJ2-2, with 10 nucleotides matching TRBD1. The germline CDR1 and CDR2 sequences are MNHNY and SVGAGI (reference sequence). The length of the CDR3 is 14 residues. Trimming took 9 bases from V and 3 from J; bases not matched to a gene: 4. CDR3 amino acids: CASMTGGYTGELFF. CDR3 in DNA: TGTGCCAGTATGACAGGGGGCTACACCGGGGAGCTGTTTTTT.

The rearrangement joins TRBV7-8 to TRBJ1-4; TRBD1 is a possible D gene (5 bases). V was clipped by 2 bases and J by 0 bases, with 19 bases between them. The CDR3 is 19 residues long. The germline CDR1 and CDR2 sequences are SGHVS and FQNEAQ. The CDR3, as DNA: TGTGCCAGCAGCTTAACTTCTTCGTCCAGGGTTGCAACTAATGAAAAACTGTTTTTT. The encoded protein is CASSLTSSSRVATNEKLFF.

This rearrangement joins TRBV28 to TRBJ2-2; D remains unclear. V was trimmed by 8 bases and J by 6 bases, leaving 16 bases between them. CDR3 length: 14 amino acids. The germline gives CDR1 MDHEN, CDR2 SYDVKM. CDR3 region: CASRMGLAPGELFF. The CDR3 DNA reads TGTGCCAGCCGCATGGGCTTGGCGCCCGGGGAGCTGTTTTTT.

The chain carries TRBV2 and TRBJ2-7, with 8 positions matching TRBD2. The CDR3 length is 13 residues. Germline assignment: CDR1 SNHLY and CDR2 FYNNEI. Trimming took 3 bases from V and 6 from J; bases not matched to a gene: 4. DNA for the CDR3: TGTGCCAGCAGTGAGCCCGGGAGGGGCGAGCAGTACTTC. Its translation: CASSEPGRGEQYF.

The chain uses TRBV4-1 and TRBJ2-7, with a tentative D call TRBD2 (6 bases). Germline-derived CDR1 and CDR2 are MGHRA and YSYEKL. The CDR3 extends over 16 amino acids. Trimming took off 3 bases at V and 4 bases at J, with 19 bases between the two ends. The DNA for the CDR3 is TGCGCCAGCAGCCAGGCCGGGACTCCCCTTTTGTACGAGCAGTACTTC. Translated: CASSQAGTPLLYEQYF.

V is TRBV5-1 and J is TRBJ2-1, with D tentatively TRBD2 (5 bases). The V end was cut by 0 bases, the J end by 1 base, with 20 bases between. Germline CDR1 SGHRS, CDR2 YFSETQ. This CDR3 region has 19 residues. DNA for the CDR3: TGCGCCAGCAGCTTGGGGGCCCTGTCAGCGGAGGAGTCCTACAATGAGCAGTTCTTC. This gives the protein CASSLGALSAEESYNEQFF.

V gene TRBV7-9 combines with J gene TRBJ1-4; D might be TRBD1 (6 bases). The germline gives CDR1 SEHNR, CDR2 FQNEAQ (reference sequence). The CDR3 spans 15 residues. V was clipped by 5 bases and J by 3 bases, with 13 bases between them. CDR3 sequence (DNA): TGTGCCAGCAGCGAGGGGGACGTACCTAATGAAAAACTGTTTTTT. It is translated as CASSEGDVPNEKLFF.

The chain is built from TRBV5-1 and TRBJ1-2, with D maybe TRBD1 (5 bases). This CDR3 spans 14 amino acids. Germline V gene lookup returns CDR1 SGHRS and CDR2 YFSETQ. V was trimmed by 0 bases and J by 2 bases, leaving 8 bases between them. The CDR3 here is CASSLAGGNYGYTF. CDR3 nucleotide sequence: TGCGCCAGCAGCTTGGCCGGGGGGAACTATGGCTACACCTTC.

This rearrangement joins TRBV30 to TRBJ2-2, with 7 bases fitting TRBD1. Germline V gene lookup returns CDR1 GTSNPN and CDR2 SVGIG (reference sequence). This CDR3 has 13 residues. After removal of 5 bases from V and 5 bases from J, the junction contained 5 bases not matched to a gene. The CDR3 region has the DNA TGTGCCTGGGGACAGGTCGGTACCGGGGAGCTGTTTTTT. It codes for CAWGQVGTGELFF.

This clone has only one observation. V usage is TRBV2 and J usage is TRBJ2-1, with 7 bases fitting TRBD1. The CDR3 covers 14 residues. J was trimmed by 4 bases and V by 5 bases; bases with no gene match: 5. Looked up from germline, CDR1 is SNHLY and CDR2 is FYNNEI. The CDR3 loop reads CASSTGELYNEQFF. DNA of the CDR3: TGTGCCAGCAGTACAGGGGAATTATACAATGAGCAGTTCTTC.

V is TRBV6-5 and J is TRBJ2-7; 7 nucleotides line up with TRBD2. With V trimmed by 2 bases and J by 7 bases, 11 bases remained unmatched. This CDR3 spans 15 amino acids. The germline V gene has CDR1 MNHEY and CDR2 SVGAGI. This CDR3 reads CASSYGDGGTGEQYF. CDR3 nucleotide sequence: TGTGCCAGCAGTTACGGAGACGGGGGGACGGGGGAGCAGTACTTC.

This rearrangement joins TRBV4-1 to TRBJ1-2, with a possible D match to TRBD1 (6 bases). V gave up 6 bases and J gave up 1 base, with 12 bases separating them. CDR1 and CDR2 from the germline V gene are MGHRA and YSYEKL. This CDR3 has 14 residues. In DNA, the CDR3 is TGCGCCAGCAGAAGTAAACAGGGTAACTATGGCTACACCTTC. Protein product: CASRSKQGNYGYTF.

DNA for the CDR3: TGTGCCAGTAGTATAGGGGGAGCGGATACGCAGTATTTT. Protein: CASSIGGADTQYF. The chain links TRBV19 to TRBJ2-3, with a tentative D call TRBD2 (5 bases). Trimming stripped 1 base from V and 6 bases from J, with 8 bases between. CDR1 and CDR2 (germline): LNHDA, SQIVND (reference sequence). The CDR3 is made up of 13 amino acids.

The rearrangement uses TRBV4-1 and TRBJ2-5; 9 positions match TRBD1. In germline, CDR1 is MGHRA, CDR2 YSYEKL. The CDR3 spans 18 residues. The ends lost 0 bases at V and 8 bases at J; junction bases unmatched: 16. The CDR3 region has the DNA TGCGCCAGCAGCCAAGAGATCCCTTCATGGGACAGGGCGCCCACCCAGTACTTC. Encoded protein: CASSQEIPSWDRAPTQYF.

This clone was observed a few times. The rearrangement links TRBV19 to TRBJ1-5, with TRBD1 identical over 7 bases. V shed 3 bases and J 5 bases; nucleotides not matched to a gene: 13. Germline V gene sequence: CDR1 LNHDA, CDR2 SQIVND (reference sequence). This CDR3 is built from 17 residues. CDR3 sequence (DNA): TGTGCCAGTAGTATGAGGACAGGTTTTGCAGGGGATCAGCCCCAGCATTTT. It translates to CASSMRTGFAGDQPQHF.

A word on this clone: Germline and junction disagree at one end, which may indicate a read error. This chain links TRBV7-7 with TRBJ2-3, with 7 bases identical to TRBD2. The CDR3 runs to 14 residues. CDR1 and CDR2 (germline): SSHAT, FNYEAQ (reference sequence). CDR3 amino acids: CASSPRGVEDTQYF. The DNA for the CDR3 is TGTGCTAGCAGCCCCCGGGGGGTTGAGGATACGCAGTATTTT.

V and J are TRBV10-1 and TRBJ2-2; 8 bases align to TRBD1. V shed 5 bases, J shed 4 bases, and the junction held 9 bases outside the gene matches. The length of the CDR3 is 16 residues. The V gene's germline CDR1 is WNHNN and CDR2 SYGVQD (reference sequence). CDR3 protein: CASSTDPTGATGELFF. CDR3 bases: TGCGCCAGCAGTACGGACCCGACAGGGGCCACCGGGGAGCTGTTTTTT.

This clone came up once. The chain links TRBV10-1 to TRBJ1-5; 9 bases map to TRBD1. Germline-derived CDR1 and CDR2 are WNHNN and SYGVQD (reference sequence). The CDR3 length is 14 residues. V shed 4 bases, J shed 4 bases, and the junction held 2 bases outside the gene matches. CDR3 in DNA: TGCGCCAGCAGTGGGGACAGGGTTAATCAGCCCCAGCATTTT. It translates to CASSGDRVNQPQHF.

The chain links TRBV29-1 to TRBJ1-2; the match to TRBD1 covers 7 bases. This CDR3 has 14 residues. The germline gives CDR1 SQVTM, CDR2 ANQGSEA. J lost 2 bases, V lost 6 bases, and 9 bases had no gene match. The CDR3 here is CSVATGELNYGYTF. The CDR3 DNA reads as TGCAGCGTGGCCACAGGGGAACTAAACTATGGCTACACCTTC. The full variable domain, rest sourced from reference TRBV29-1 and TRBJ1-2, is SAVISQKPSRDICQRGTSLTIQCQVDSQVTMMFWYRQQPGQSLTLIATANQGSEATYESGFVIDKFPISRPNLTFSTLTVSNMSPEDSSIYLCSVATGELNYGYTFGSGTRLTVV.

As DNA, the CDR3 is TGTGCCAGCAGTTTACCCCAGGACAGGGGCTATGGCTACACCTTC. Amino acid sequence: CASSLPQDRGYGYTF. This chain links TRBV28 with TRBJ1-2; the match to TRBD1 covers 9 bases. This CDR3 region has 15 residues. CDR1 and CDR2 (germline): MDHEN, SYDVKM. Unmatched junction bases numbered 5, after V lost 2 bases and J lost 4 bases.

This chain connects TRBV19 to TRBJ1-6; D may be TRBD1 (6 bases). Trimming pared 2 bases from V and 0 bases from J, leaving 14 bases between. Germline lookup yields CDR1 LNHDA and CDR2 SQIVND (reference sequence). The CDR3 contains 18 residues. The CDR3 nucleotides are TGTGCCAGTAGTATAACTTGGCAGGGGAGCTCCTATAATTCACCCCTCCACTTT. This sequence encodes CASSITWQGSSYNSPLHF.

CDR3 DNA: TGTGCCAGCAGCTTTACCTCCGGCGGTCTCTCAGATACGCAGTATTTT. This encodes CASSFTSGGLSDTQYF. The chain links TRBV7-6 to TRBJ2-3; D remains ambiguous. The V gene's germline CDR1 is SGHVS and CDR2 FNYEAQ. The CDR3 spans 16 residues. Trimming shortened V by 3 bases and J by 4 bases, and 17 bases separated the two germline ends.